A selection of T cell receptor beta chains follows, all from one sample in a study of PD-1 blockade in mismatch repair-deficient tumors. Repertoires were generated with immunoSEQ multiplex PCR, while TCRdb's copy carries only in-frame clones and drops some. The data hold 50,000 to 75,000 clones, with 70% to 90% observed a single time. The sequencing here drew on peripheral blood, taken 52 weeks after starting pembrolizumab. Receptor source: an adult with mismatch repair-deficient cancer. The conserved cysteine and the conserved F or W are not part of the CDR3 here.

J | V | CDR3
TRBJ2-5 | TRBV5-1 | ASSFQETQY
TRBJ2-7 | TRBV4-1 | ASSQGGSPYEQY
TRBJ2-7 | TRBV5-1 | ASSLETSRSSYEQY
TRBJ1-2 | TRBV5-4 | ASSPQGGNYGYT
TRBJ2-3 | TRBV4-2 | ASSQDKFFVSGSSFTDTQY
TRBJ1-4 | TRBV6-6 | ASSYSGAPNEKLF
TRBJ1-2 | TRBV6-1 | ASSIGFGYT
TRBJ2-3 | TRBV10-1 | ASISGSYTDTQY
TRBJ2-7 | TRBV28 | ASSSCLLGCEQY
TRBJ2-7 | TRBV5-6 | ASSPLGINYEQY
TRBJ2-5 | TRBV23-1 | ASSQSITGTEEETQY
TRBJ2-3 | TRBV29-1 | SVAISGSTDTQY
TRBJ2-2 | TRBV9 | ASSVGQAGTGELF
TRBJ1-1 | TRBV5-1 | ASSYGGENTEAF
TRBJ1-4 | TRBV18 | ASSPKADRGLF
TRBJ1-5 | TRBV4-2 | ASSPGILGQPQH
TRBJ2-2 | TRBV4-3 | ASSLLAGLTNTGELF
TRBJ2-2 | TRBV28 | ASSGTGNTGELF
TRBJ1-1 | TRBV7-3 | ASNSRGQVGNTEAF
TRBJ2-7 | TRBV10-3 | ATGGQPSYEQY
TRBJ1-5 | TRBV6-5 | ASSYSGYNQPQH
TRBJ1-5 | TRBV21-1 | ASSTRGMGNQPQH
TRBJ1-2 | TRBV7-2 | ASSPRTINNYGYT
TRBJ2-2 | TRBV7-9 | ASSPVRRTGLTGELF
TRBJ2-3 | TRBV29-1 | SVPRGVSGTGTDTQY
TRBJ2-5 | TRBV28 | ASRPPTGESETQY
TRBJ2-7 | TRBV30 | AWRAGLAGGREQY
TRBJ2-3 | TRBV19 | ASSPLQGDTQY